The 18 T cell receptor beta chains presented below share a single source sample, sequenced in a study of graft-versus-host responses after intestinal transplantation. Clones were read by immunoSEQ multiplex PCR, and TCRdb kept only the in-frame ones, dropping some. The sample holds over 100,000 clones, approximately 95% seen once. What these receptors recognize is not known. The material sequenced was unstimulated CD8+ T cells sorted from spleen or lymph node cells, taken before intestinal transplant. Source of these receptors: a human donor who received an intestinal transplant.

The V call is TRBV9, the J call TRBJ2-7, with 10 bases matching TRBD2. Trimming removed 4 bases from V and 9 bases from J; junction bases left unmatched: 19. The CDR3 sequence is 17 residues long. CDR1 SGDLS and CDR2 YYNGEE come from the germline V gene. The chain's CDR3 is CASSPSLDQREGLGQYF. The CDR3 DNA reads TGTGCCAGCAGCCCATCGCTTGACCAGCGGGAGGGCCTTGGGCAGTACTTC.

The chain recombines TRBV27 with TRBJ2-5, with 9 bases matching TRBD2. J lost 5 bases, V lost 10 bases, and 14 bases had no gene match. The CDR3 length is 15 residues. Looked up from germline, CDR1 is MNHEY and CDR2 is SMNVEV (reference sequence). The CDR3 reads CATKGWREGLETQYF. The CDR3 bases are TGTGCCACCAAGGGGTGGCGGGAGGGCCTGGAGACCCAGTACTTC.

V gene TRBV28 combines with J gene TRBJ2-2; D unresolved. Germline CDR1 and CDR2: MDHEN and SYDVKM. The CDR3 has 15 residues. The ends were cut back, 1 base at V and 5 bases at J, with 11 bases in the middle. The CDR3 bases are TGTGCCAGCAGTTTATCGTCCCCGTGGACCGGGGAGCTGTTTTTT. This translates into CASSLSSPWTGELFF.

V gene TRBV19 combines with J gene TRBJ1-2; no clear D gene. Germline CDR1 reads LNHDA; CDR2 reads SQIVND (reference sequence). The CDR3 covers 13 residues. V lost 11 bases and J 5 bases, leaving 18 bases between the germline ends. CDR3 in amino acids: CAGRDPAGYGYTF. The CDR3 DNA sequence: TGTGCCGGGCGAGATCCTGCGGGTTATGGCTACACCTTC.

As DNA, the CDR3 is TGTGCCAGCAGACCCCTGGGGGAAAGGGAGACCCAGTACTTC. It translates to CASRPLGERETQYF. The genes are TRBV6-5 and TRBJ2-5; D tentatively fits TRBD1 or TRBD2 (5 bases each). The CDR3 loop spans 14 amino acids. The ends were cut back, 6 bases at V and 5 bases at J, with 16 bases in the middle. CDR1 is MNHEY, CDR2 SVGAGI, per germline.

This clone was picked up a small number of times. The chain uses TRBV7-2 and TRBJ1-4; possibly TRBD1 for D (5 bases). Trimming cost V 2 bases and J 8 bases, with 15 bases left between them. Germline V CDR1 and CDR2: SGHTA, FQGNSA. The CDR3 spans 15 residues. CDR3 in DNA: TGTGCCAGCAGCTTATACGCAGGGCTAGGGGAAAAACTGTTTTTT. This sequence encodes CASSLYAGLGEKLFF. The variable domain in full, completed from reference TRBV7-2 and TRBJ1-4, reads GAGVSQSPSNKVTEKGKDVELRCDPISGHTALYWYRQSLGQGLEFLIYFQGNSAPDKSGLPSDRFSAERTGGSVSTLTIQRTQQEDSAVYLCASSLYAGLGEKLFFGSGTQLSVL.

The chain carries TRBV28 and TRBJ1-5, with D unresolved. The CDR3 totals 14 residues. Per germline, CDR1 MDHEN and CDR2 SYDVKM. V lost 6 bases, J lost 0 bases, and 9 bases lay in between. CDR3 nucleotide sequence: TGTGCCAGCAGCCCCGTTTATAGCAATCAGCCCCAGCATTTT. Its protein product is CASSPVYSNQPQHF.

V and J are TRBV9 and TRBJ1-2, with a tentative D call TRBD1 (5 bases). From germline, CDR1 is SGDLS and CDR2 YYNGEE. Trimming stripped 4 bases from V and 2 bases from J, with 15 bases between. The CDR3 runs to 15 residues. CDR3 nucleotide sequence: TGTGCCAGCAGCACAAAACAGGCGGCGAACTATGGCTACACCTTC. Its protein is CASSTKQAANYGYTF.

CDR3: CASSFRRQGIYEQYF. The CDR3 DNA reads as TGTGCCAGCAGTTTCAGAAGACAGGGAATCTACGAGCAGTACTTC. V gene TRBV28 combines with J gene TRBJ2-7, with TRBD1 identical over 7 bases. The CDR3 consists of 15 residues. The J segment lost 3 bases and the V segment lost 3 bases, leaving 8 bases of the junction unmatched. The germline V gene has CDR1 MDHEN and CDR2 SYDVKM.

This rearrangement joins TRBV6-5 to TRBJ1-2; 9 bases are a match to TRBD1. V was clipped by 2 bases and J by 2 bases; unmatched bases: 3. The CDR3 is 15 residues long. Germline CDR1 MNHEY, CDR2 SVGAGI. CDR3 amino acids: CASSYRGQGNYGYTF. Here the CDR3 DNA reads TGTGCCAGCAGTTACAGGGGACAGGGAAACTATGGCTACACCTTC.

This clone was observed once. This chain joins TRBV13 and TRBJ2-7, with D perhaps matching TRBD1 (6 bases). The length of the CDR3 is 14 residues. CDR1 and CDR2 from the germline V gene are PRHDT and FYEKMQ (reference sequence). With 4 bases removed from V and 7 bases from J, the gap between germline ends came to 17 bases. The CDR3 reads CASSYRQDPGEQYF. CDR3 DNA: TGTGCCAGCAGCTACCGACAGGATCCGGGAGAGCAGTACTTC.

The chain uses TRBV28 and TRBJ2-7; D unresolved. Germline V gene data show CDR1 as MDHEN and CDR2 as SYDVKM. V dropped 7 bases and J dropped 6 bases, with 7 bases sitting between them. This CDR3 has 10 amino acids. In DNA, the CDR3 is TGTGCCAGCAAAGGGCCCGAGCAGTACTTC. It is translated as CASKGPEQYF.

The J gene is TRBJ2-7, the V gene TRBV25-1; unclear D gene. The CDR3 is 13 amino acids. V was clipped by 5 bases and J by 0 bases, with 8 bases between them. Germline CDR1 is MGHDK and CDR2 is SYGVNS. The CDR3 DNA reads TGTGCCAGCAGTTTATTTGGCTCCTACGAGCAGTACTTC. It specifies CASSLFGSYEQYF.

Written as DNA, the CDR3 is TGTGCCAGCAGCGTAGGTGGCGGGTACCGTCAAGAGACCCAGTACTTC. Its protein is CASSVGGGYRQETQYF. The chain uses TRBV9 and TRBJ2-5, with D tentatively TRBD2 (5 bases). V was cut by 0 bases and J by 2 bases, with 14 bases left in between. This CDR3 contains 16 residues. Germline V gives CDR1 SGDLS, CDR2 YYNGEE.

The rearrangement uses TRBV5-6 and TRBJ1-6; D remains ambiguous. V lost 4 bases and J lost 9, with 17 bases in between. The germline V gene encodes CDR1 SGHDT and CDR2 YYEEEE. The CDR3 is 15 amino acids. Written as DNA, the CDR3 is TGTGCCAGCAGCATCTCCAGGCGGGCCGGTTCACCCCTCCACTTT. Residues: CASSISRRAGSPLHF.

The chain joins TRBV6-1 to TRBJ1-1, with D uncertain. Trimming pared 8 bases from V and 2 bases from J, leaving 18 bases between. Germline lookup yields CDR1 MNHNS and CDR2 SASEGT. The CDR3 is 15 amino acids. The CDR3 DNA reads as TGTGCCAGCCGTCTCCCGGCTGGGCAAAACACTGAAGCTTTCTTT. As protein: CASRLPAGQNTEAFF.

The J gene is TRBJ2-2, the V gene TRBV28, with 8 bases that match TRBD1. Germline assignment: CDR1 MDHEN and CDR2 SYDVKM. The junction had 1 base not matched to a gene; V was cut back by 3 bases and J by 1 base. The CDR3 is 15 residues long. The CDR3 nucleotides read TGTGCCAGCAGTTTGGGGACAGGGAACACCGGGGAGCTGTTTTTT. It is translated as CASSLGTGNTGELFF.

As regards this clone: A read error may produce the germline difference seen at one junction end. V gene TRBV6-6 combines with J gene TRBJ1-5; tentative D call: TRBD1 (5 bases). This CDR3 has 16 amino acids. Looked up from germline, CDR1 is MNHNY and CDR2 is SVGAGI (reference sequence). The CDR3 sequence: CASRYSGLEGNQPQHF. The CDR3, as DNA: TGTGCCAGCAGGTACTCGGGACTGGAAGGGAATCAGCCCCAGCATTTT.